These 3 T cell receptor beta chains originate from one sample sequenced in a study of response to subunit inactivated influenza vaccine. TCRdb reprocessed the RT-PCR reads via MiXCR and lists one record per CDR3 protein. The data hold about 800,000 distinct CDR3 sequences, with about 20% observed a single time. The sequences come from PBMCs from blood, collected 5 days after vaccination. These receptors were collected from a man between 45 and 60 years old who received an inactivated influenza vaccine.

This clonotype was picked up a small number of times. V is TRBV12-3 or TRBV12-4 and J is TRBJ1-2; 8 bases fit TRBD1. The CDR3 has 12 residues. V was pared by 3 bases and J by 13 bases, with 7 bases of the junction left unmatched. The CDR3 DNA follows: TGTGCCAGCAGTTTGGACAGGGCGGGCAGCACCTTC. It yields the protein CASSLDRAGSTF.

This clonotype was recorded a few times. Possible read error: a much larger clone is one base away. The chain has TRBV28 and TRBJ1-1, with D uncertain. The CDR3 contains 11 residues. Between the trimmed V and J ends, which lost 7 bases and 1 base, there was a span of 4 bases. Germline CDR1 MDHEN, CDR2 SYDVKM. The CDR3 loop reads CASTSNTEAFF. The CDR3, as DNA: TGTGCCAGCACCTCGAACACTGAAGCTTTCTTT.

The chain uses TRBV4-3 and TRBJ2-3; TRBD2 agrees at 11 bases. Trimming removed 4 bases from V and 0 bases from J; junction bases left unmatched: 6. The CDR3 is made up of 17 amino acids. CDR1 LGHNA and CDR2 YSLEER come from the germline V gene. The CDR3 region has the DNA TGCGCCAGCAGCCTTATGGGGACTAGCGGTAGCACAGATACGCAGTATTTT. It is translated as CASSLMGTSGSTDTQYF.